Presented here are 14 T cell receptor beta chains from one specimen sequenced in a study of PD-L1 blockade in urothelial cancer. Profiling relied on immunoSEQ multiplex PCR, and the TCRdb table lists in-frame clones only, not all of them. This table has under 70,000 clones, roughly 90% appearing once. The sample's time point: peripheral blood 6 weeks after treatment start. This specimen was PBMCs, taken around atezolizumab (anti-PD-L1) treatment. These receptors were taken from a man aged 55 to 70 with urothelial cancer.

As regards this clone: Other DNA sequences in the sample encode the same CDR3. This chain joins TRBV18 and TRBJ2-5; unclear D gene. This CDR3 has 12 residues. Trimming pared 4 bases from V and 2 bases from J, leaving 5 bases between. Germline V gene lookup returns CDR1 KGHSH and CDR2 LQKENI. The CDR3 region has the DNA TGTGCCAGCTCACGGGCACAAGAGACCCAGTACTTC. Translation: CASSRAQETQYF.

Only a few counts were recorded for this clone. This rearrangement joins TRBV28 to TRBJ1-2, with D maybe TRBD1 (6 bases). The CDR3 consists of 14 residues. Germline values: CDR1 MDHEN, CDR2 SYDVKM. The V and J ends lost 3 bases and 6 bases respectively, with 14 bases between them. The DNA for the CDR3 is TGTGCCAGCAGTTTCGTGCGGGGGGCCGATGGCTACACCTTC. Translated: CASSFVRGADGYTF.

The gene calls are TRBV6-5 and TRBJ2-7; 7 bases fit TRBD2. The V gene's germline CDR1 is MNHEY and CDR2 SVGAGI. The CDR3 sequence is 15 residues long. Trimming cost V 1 base and J 4 bases; bases outside gene matches: 7. This chain's CDR3 is CASSYYSGRGYEQYF. The DNA for the CDR3 is TGTGCCAGCAGTTACTACTCTGGGCGGGGGTACGAGCAGTACTTC.

This clone has just one count. J is TRBJ2-1 and V is TRBV19; 12 bases line up with TRBD2. Trimming at V came to 5 bases and at J to 8 bases, leaving 7 bases not matched to a gene. CDR3 length: 15 amino acids. Germline CDR1 reads LNHDA; CDR2 reads SQIVND (reference sequence). CDR3 amino acids: CASSEPTSGSYEQFF. In DNA, the CDR3 is TGTGCCAGTAGTGAGCCGACTAGCGGGAGCTATGAGCAGTTCTTC.

This clone turned up a few times. This chain links TRBV6-5 with TRBJ1-1, with a weak D call TRBD1 (5 bases). The CDR3 runs to 11 residues. V was cut by 6 bases and J by 7 bases, with 9 bases left in between. Looked up from germline, CDR1 is MNHEY and CDR2 is SVGAGI. CDR3 DNA: TGTGCCAGCAGACACCAGGGTGAAGCTTTCTTT. Encoded protein: CASRHQGEAFF.

This clone was observed a single time. CDR3 coding DNA: TGTGCCAGCAGACCCAGCGGGGCACACTCCTACGAGCAGTACTTC. Amino acids: CASRPSGAHSYEQYF. The rearrangement joins TRBV7-2 to TRBJ2-7; 7 bases are shared with TRBD2. Losses at the gene ends were 6 bases for V and 0 bases for J; bases not matched to a gene: 8. The CDR3 consists of 15 residues. Germline V gene sequence: CDR1 SGHTA, CDR2 FQGNSA.

This clone was picked up one time. The rearrangement uses TRBV6-5 and TRBJ1-1; 7 bases fit TRBD1. With 7 bases clipped from V and 1 base from J, the junction kept 6 bases outside the gene matches. Germline lookup yields CDR1 MNHEY and CDR2 SVGAGI. CDR3 length: 14 amino acids. CDR3 sequence reads: CASNIRDRNTEAFF. CDR3 nucleotide sequence: TGTGCCAGCAATATCCGGGACAGGAACACTGAAGCTTTCTTT.

The V and J genes are TRBV5-1 and TRBJ2-7; D unclear. CDR3 length: 12 residues. Germline CDR1 is SGHRS and CDR2 is YFSETQ. Trimming left V 3 bases short and J 0 bases short, with 4 bases between. The CDR3 nucleotides are TGCGCCAGCAGCTATAGCTCCTACGAGCAGTACTTC. Amino acid sequence: CASSYSSYEQYF.

This rearrangement joins TRBV5-1 to TRBJ2-3; 11 bases are a match to TRBD2. Germline V gene data show CDR1 as SGHRS and CDR2 as YFSETQ. V lost 1 base and J lost 0; bases outside the gene matches: 7. The CDR3 extends over 18 amino acids. The CDR3 DNA reads TGCGCCAGCAGCTTGTCCACTAGCGGGAGTACTAGCACAGATACGCAGTATTTT. Translated, it gives CASSLSTSGSTSTDTQYF.

The chain couples TRBV19 to TRBJ1-3; 8 bases are shared with TRBD1. The J segment lost 0 bases and the V segment lost 6 bases, leaving 7 bases of the junction unmatched. Germline values: CDR1 LNHDA, CDR2 SQIVND (reference sequence). CDR3 length: 16 amino acids. The CDR3 region has the DNA TGTGCCAGTAGATTGGACAGGGCCCTCTCTGGAAACACCATATATTTT. This encodes CASRLDRALSGNTIYF. Filled out from reference TRBV19 and TRBJ1-3, the complete variable domain reads DGGITQSPKYLFRKEGQNVTLSCEQNLNHDAMYWYRQDPGQGLRLIYYSQIVNDFQKGDIAEGYSVSREKKESFPLTVTSAQKNPTAFYLCASRLDRALSGNTIYFGEGSWLTVV.

The rearrangement joins TRBV6-5 to TRBJ1-3, with no clear D. From germline, CDR1 is MNHEY and CDR2 SVGAGI. The CDR3 extends over 11 amino acids. Deletions cut 7 bases from V and 10 bases from J, with 11 bases between. The CDR3 nucleotides read TGTGCCAGCATTTTTGAGAAAACCATATATTTT. It yields the protein CASIFEKTIYF.

J is TRBJ1-2 and V is TRBV5-6; 7 bases map to TRBD1. The CDR3 runs 13 residues. Per the germline V gene, CDR1 is SGHDT and CDR2 is YYEEEE. The junction had 5 bases not matched to a gene; V was cut back by 6 bases and J by 3 bases. The CDR3 nucleotides are TGTGCCAGCAACCGGGACAGATACTATGGCTACACCTTC. The encoded protein is CASNRDRYYGYTF.

The V and J genes are TRBV6-4 and TRBJ1-1; D not resolved. Germline V gene sequence: CDR1 MRHNA, CDR2 SNTAGT. Trimming shortened V by 3 bases and J by 4 bases, and 9 bases separated the two germline ends. This CDR3 region has 13 residues. CDR3 sequence reads: CASSEMGGTEAFF. The CDR3 DNA reads as TGTGCCAGCAGTGAAATGGGAGGCACTGAAGCTTTCTTT.

This clone was counted a few times. Other DNA sequences in the same sample also yield this CDR3. V usage is TRBV7-2 and J usage is TRBJ1-3; 7 bases align to TRBD1. Trimming removed 4 bases from V and 0 bases from J; junction bases left unmatched: 3. This CDR3 has 15 amino acids. Germline V gene sequence: CDR1 SGHTA, CDR2 FQGNSA. CDR3 in DNA: TGTGCCAGCAGCTGGGACAGTAGCTCTGGAAACACCATATATTTT. Translating it yields CASSWDSSSGNTIYF.